This is a list of T cell receptor beta chains from one sample in a study of blood T cell repertoires in COVID-19. Some clones are missing from TCRdb's copy, which holds only in-frame ones; the method was immunoSEQ multiplex PCR. The repertoire holds 400,000 or so clones, around 90% seen once, with 2% to 2.5% in the top ten. The sample was PBMCs or T cells enriched from blood (not recorded which). The source is a middle-aged woman with acute COVID-19. CDR3s leave out the opening cysteine and the closing phenylalanine or tryptophan. The size entry is marked missing in some rows and otherwise reads once, few, many or a size class.

J,size,V,length,CDR3
TRBJ2-2,-,TRBV6-5,12,ASISLLSTGELF
TRBJ2-2,-,TRBV30,15,AWRATSGGAYTGELF
TRBJ2-1,once,TRBV25-1,13,ASSHSGGVYNEQF
TRBJ1-2,-,TRBV2,11,ASSEEHDYGYT
TRBJ1-4,-,TRBV7-9,11,ASSSTENEKLF
TRBJ1-5,-,TRBV6-5,12,ASSPDWYNQPQH
TRBJ1-4,-,TRBV2,13,ASGGNYATNEKLF
TRBJ1-1,-,TRBV18,12,ASSPTGMNTEAF
TRBJ2-5,-,TRBV5-8,15,ASSQTRGGTGEETQY
TRBJ1-6,-,TRBV2,13,ASRGQGVGNSPLH
TRBJ1-5,-,TRBV4-1,19,ASSQDRLAGQGVFSNQPQH
TRBJ1-5,-,TRBV30,15,AWRTALGQGLGQPQH
TRBJ2-6,-,TRBV4-1,16,ASSQPGQGKAGANVLT
TRBJ1-2,-,TRBV7-6,11,ASSLGGRYGYT
TRBJ2-2,-,TRBV7-6,13,ASSFQWRNTGELF
TRBJ2-3,-,TRBV5-1,13,ASSLFGGRTDTQY
TRBJ2-5,-,TRBV5-8,14,ASSLKAGGASETQY
TRBJ2-7,-,TRBV5-4,11,ATARQGHYEQY
TRBJ2-7,-,TRBV19,11,ASSYGTLYEQY
TRBJ1-3,-,TRBV11-2,15,ASSGVGQKYSGNTIY
TRBJ1-4,-,TRBV30,14,AWSAELLGTNEKLF
TRBJ2-7,-,TRBV18,14,ASSPFPGTVGYEQY
TRBJ2-2,once,TRBV5-8,13,ASSLVTGITGELF
TRBJ2-6,few,TRBV19,16,ASSDPGQGARGANVLT
TRBJ1-4,-,TRBV14,10,ASSQASGKLF
TRBJ1-1,-,TRBV7-8,12,ASSLLGMDTEAF
TRBJ2-6,-,TRBV18,16,ASSRDSKSNSGANVLT
TRBJ2-1,-,TRBV3-1/TRBV3-2,15,ASSQARGPFWSNEQF
TRBJ1-3,-,TRBV5-4,12,ASSLAGAGNTIY
TRBJ1-1,many,TRBV2,11,ASSGRMNTEAF
TRBJ1-4,-,TRBV5-1,13,ASSFAGTKNEKLF
TRBJ1-5,-,TRBV2,11,ASSGDRSQPQH
TRBJ2-2,-,TRBV29-1,12,SVGSETNTGELF
TRBJ1-1,-,TRBV12-5,12,ASALGGLGTEAF
TRBJ2-5,-,TRBV10-3,12,ASQTGVGQETQY
TRBJ1-2,few,TRBV30,12,AWTYTGNNYGYT
TRBJ1-5,-,TRBV5-6,16,ASSLFRGSSGSNQPQH
TRBJ2-7,-,TRBV4-1,12,ASSQERRTYEQY